This T cell receptor (beta chain) is from a study of blood T cell repertoires in COVID-19. Looking at the study overall: The samples span acute and convalescent COVID-19 from the United States, Italy and Spain. Sources were T cells, B-cell-depleted T cells, or PBMCs; the material itself was cDNA or gDNA.

As originally analysed: The assay estimated nucleated cells by amplifying reference gene primers. Generated by immunoSEQ multiplex PCR, the TCRdb table keeps only in-frame clones and is missing some. That table supplies the V and J calls and clone size; D and trimming were determined from the DNA. The sample carries roughly 50,000 clones, roughly 84% recorded once. Germline V gene lookup returns CDR1 KGHDR and CDR2 SFDVKD. Trimming pared 3 bases from V and 5 bases from J, leaving 6 bases between. This CDR3 spans 12 amino acids. The chain employs TRBV24-1 and TRBJ2-5, with D unresolved. The receptor was isolated from a man aged 50 to 60 with acute or convalescent COVID-19. Material for sequencing was peripheral blood. CDR3 DNA sequence: TGTGCCACCAGTGATCCGTCGGAGACCCAGTACTTC. Translation: CATSDPSETQYF.